These 14 T cell receptor beta chains share one sample of origin, sequenced in a study of blood T cell repertoires in COVID-19. TCRdb's table, derived via immunoSEQ multiplex PCR, lists solely in-frame clones and lacks some. Among roughly 45,000 clones listed, 77% were seen once. The specimen was peripheral blood. Receptors were obtained from a woman in her 70s with acute or convalescent COVID-19.

This clone was seen a few times. CDR3 residues: CASSPGTPQETQYF. The CDR3 region has the DNA TGTGCCAGCAGCCCCGGGACACCCCAAGAGACCCAGTACTTC. The chain joins TRBV5-6 to TRBJ2-5; possible D gene TRBD1, 6 bases. This CDR3 spans 14 amino acids. CDR1 SGHDT and CDR2 YYEEEE come from the germline V gene. With 4 bases removed from V and 1 base from J, the gap between germline ends came to 11 bases.

The chain employs TRBV3-1 (or the pseudogene TRBV3-2) and TRBJ1-2; 7 nucleotides line up with TRBD1. Germline assignment: CDR1 LGHDT and CDR2 YNNKEL (reference sequence). The CDR3 runs 16 residues. With V trimmed by 3 bases and J by 2 bases, 9 bases remained unmatched. In DNA form, the CDR3 reads TGTGCCAGCAGCCAGGAATGGGACAGATTAAACTATGGCTACACCTTC. It specifies CASSQEWDRLNYGYTF.

The chain uses TRBV28 and TRBJ1-2; 7 bases are a match to TRBD1. Germline V gene lookup returns CDR1 MDHEN and CDR2 SYDVKM. V shed 10 bases, J shed 2 bases, and the junction held 7 bases outside the gene matches. This CDR3 comprises 13 residues. The CDR3 protein is CATSDRRNYGYTF. The CDR3 DNA sequence: TGTGCCACCTCGGACAGGAGGAACTATGGCTACACCTTC.

The chain recombines TRBV5-5 with TRBJ2-7; no definite D call. Trimming left V 2 bases short and J 7 bases short, with 16 bases between. The CDR3 has 14 residues. CDR1 is SGHKS, CDR2 YYEKEE, per germline (reference sequence). The CDR3 region has the DNA TGTGCCAGCAGCTTCACCCCTTCGACATGGGAGCAGTACTTC. Its translation is CASSFTPSTWEQYF.

In this sample, this clone turned up once. The rearrangement joins TRBV10-1 to TRBJ1-1, with 7 nucleotides matching TRBD1. This CDR3 comprises 14 residues. Germline V lookup: CDR1 WNHNN, CDR2 SYGVQD (reference sequence). Losses at the gene ends were 6 bases for V and 2 bases for J; bases not matched to a gene: 6. The CDR3, as DNA: TGCGCCAGCAGCCCCGACAGGGCCAACACTGAAGCTTTCTTT. Its protein product is CASSPDRANTEAFF.

V and J are TRBV4-3 and TRBJ1-6, with D maybe TRBD1 (5 bases). Per the germline V gene, CDR1 is LGHNA and CDR2 is YSLEER. Trimming removed 1 base from V and 6 bases from J, with 10 bases in between. The CDR3 totals 15 residues. The CDR3, as DNA: TGCGCCAGCAGCCAAGGACAGTCCGGTAATTCACCCCTCCACTTT. Translated: CASSQGQSGNSPLHF.

This clone came up a few times. DNA of the CDR3: TGTGCCAGCAGTCTCGTACAGGGCTGGGGCTATGGCTACACCTTC. It specifies CASSLVQGWGYGYTF. The chain links TRBV28 to TRBJ1-2, with D possibly matching TRBD1 (6 bases). The CDR3 consists of 15 residues. CDR1 is MDHEN, CDR2 SYDVKM, per germline. V was trimmed by 5 bases and J by 4 bases, leaving 17 bases between them.

This sequence joins TRBV5-5 and TRBJ1-5, with D possibly matching TRBD1 (6 bases). Germline V CDR1 and CDR2: SGHKS, YYEKEE (reference sequence). The CDR3 sequence is 16 residues long. The V gene lost 3 bases and the J gene lost 0 bases, with 13 bases spanning the gap. CDR3 nucleotide sequence: TGTGCCAGCAGCTCCGGGACAACTGATAGCAATCAGCCCCAGCATTTT. This gives the protein CASSSGTTDSNQPQHF.

With regard to this clone: A read error may account for a junction end that differs from germline. The J gene is TRBJ1-5, the V gene TRBV6-2 or TRBV6-3; D is possibly TRBD1 (6 bases). The CDR3 totals 16 residues. Germline V CDR1 and CDR2: MNHEY, SVGEGT. The CDR3 loop is CATSSEGGSENQPQHF. The CDR3, as DNA: TGTGCCACCAGTTCCGAGGGGGGGTCAGAAAATCAGCCCCAGCATTTT.

The chain combines TRBV18 with TRBJ1-1; tentative D call: TRBD1 (6 bases). CDR3 length equals 16 residues. Trimming cost V 4 bases and J 3 bases, with 18 bases left between them. Germline-derived CDR1 and CDR2 are KGHSH and LQKENI. The CDR3 reads CASSQRTGIEDTEAFF. The CDR3, as DNA: TGTGCCAGCTCACAAAGAACAGGGATCGAGGACACTGAAGCTTTCTTT.

The V and J genes are TRBV7-2 and TRBJ2-2, with TRBD1 matching over 8 bases. The V gene end was trimmed by 5 bases and the J gene end by 5 bases; junction bases not matched to a gene: 7. This CDR3 is 15 amino acids long. Germline lookup yields CDR1 SGHTA and CDR2 FQGNSA. The CDR3 nucleotides read TGTGCCAGCAGCCCGGGACAGGCTAGAACCGGGGAGCTGTTTTTT. It yields the protein CASSPGQARTGELFF.

This chain links TRBV29-1 with TRBJ2-3; TRBD1 agrees at 7 bases. The CDR3 contains 13 residues. Germline loops: CDR1 SQVTM, CDR2 ANQGSEA. The trim removed 3 bases at V and 4 bases at J, leaving 4 bases unmatched. Here the CDR3 DNA reads TGCAGCGTTGATTTTCAGGGGGCAGATACGCAGTATTTT. Translating gives CSVDFQGADTQYF.

This sequence joins TRBV2 and TRBJ2-1, with 12 bases that match TRBD2. The germline gives CDR1 SNHLY, CDR2 FYNNEI. This CDR3 is 15 amino acids long. The J segment lost 4 bases and the V segment lost 10 bases, leaving 8 bases of the junction unmatched. The CDR3 spells CAIPTSGSGYNEQFF. The CDR3 nucleotides read TGTGCCATCCCGACTAGCGGGAGCGGTTACAATGAGCAGTTCTTC.

The rearrangement uses TRBV10-3 and TRBJ2-1, with TRBD2 identical over 10 bases. Trimming cost V 6 bases and J 7 bases; bases outside gene matches: 6. The germline gives CDR1 ENHRY, CDR2 SYGVKD. The CDR3 runs 14 residues. The CDR3 DNA is TGTGCCATCAGGGGAGCGGGAGGGCTGAATGAGCAGTTCTTC. Its protein product is CAIRGAGGLNEQFF.